This passage covers 12 T cell receptor beta chains from one sample sequenced in a study of blood T cell repertoires in COVID-19. The table came from immunoSEQ multiplex PCR; TCRdb's copy has only in-frame clones and leaves some out. The sample yields approximately 34,000 clones, 81% seen once. The material sequenced was peripheral blood. The receptors shown here come from a man in his 70s with COVID-19, enrolled during active disease.

V is TRBV16 and J is TRBJ1-6, with 9 bases identical to TRBD1. Germline V CDR1 and CDR2: KGHSY, FQNENV. This CDR3 region has 13 residues. V was clipped by 7 bases and J by 9 bases; unmatched bases: 4. CDR3 in DNA: TGTGCCAGCAACAAGGACAGGGGTTCACCCCTCCACTTT. Amino acid sequence: CASNKDRGSPLHF.

The rearrangement uses TRBV2 and TRBJ2-3; the D gene is possibly TRBD2 (6 bases). There are 14 residues in the CDR3. The V gene's germline CDR1 is SNHLY and CDR2 FYNNEI. The germline V and J ends were trimmed by 4 bases and 0 bases, with 8 bases remaining between them. The CDR3 nucleotides are TGTGCCAGCAGTGGTGGACTAAGCACAGATACGCAGTATTTT. Amino acids: CASSGGLSTDTQYF.

The sample holds one count of this clone. The rearrangement joins TRBV10-3 to TRBJ2-3; maybe TRBD2 (6 bases). Germline CDR1 reads ENHRY; CDR2 reads SYGVKD. Trimming cost V 2 bases and J 1 base, with 7 bases left between them. There are 14 residues in the CDR3. CDR3 loop: CAISEGEGTDTQYF. CDR3 DNA: TGTGCCATCAGTGAGGGGGAGGGCACAGATACGCAGTATTTT.

J is TRBJ2-7 and V is TRBV19; TRBD1 matches at 9 bases. Germline V lookup: CDR1 LNHDA, CDR2 SQIVND (reference sequence). The length of the CDR3 is 15 residues. J was trimmed by 3 bases and V by 3 bases; bases with no gene match: 6. In nucleotides, the CDR3 is TGTGCCAGTAGTATCGGACAGGGGATTTACTACGAGCAGTACTTC. Translation gives CASSIGQGIYYEQYF.

This clone appeared a few times. The V and J genes are TRBV7-9 and TRBJ2-2; D unresolved. The germline CDR1 and CDR2 sequences are SEHNR and FQNEAQ (reference sequence). V was shortened by 2 bases and J by 7 bases, with 2 bases between the two germline ends. The length of the CDR3 is 11 residues. The DNA for the CDR3 is TGTGCCAGCAGCTTACTCGGGGAGCTGTTTTTT. Protein: CASSLLGELFF.

This clone appeared once. The chain links TRBV6-5 to TRBJ1-1, with TRBD1 identical over 7 bases. Germline assignment: CDR1 MNHEY and CDR2 SVGAGI. This CDR3 contains 14 residues. The V segment lost 7 bases and the J segment 10 bases; nucleotides outside the gene matches: 15. The CDR3 DNA sequence: TGTGCCAGCACCGCCCCCCCCGGCAGGGGGTCAGCTTTCTTT. Amino acid sequence: CASTAPPGRGSAFF.

The V call is TRBV27, the J call TRBJ1-3; the match to TRBD1 covers 10 bases. Germline V gene lookup returns CDR1 MNHEY and CDR2 SMNVEV (reference sequence). The length of the CDR3 is 15 residues. V shed 6 bases and J 4 bases; nucleotides not matched to a gene: 6. CDR3 sequence: CASSPRQGAGNTIYF. The CDR3 coding sequence is TGTGCCAGCAGCCCGAGACAGGGGGCCGGAAACACCATATATTTT.

The genes are TRBV27 and TRBJ1-4; D unclear. The V gene's germline CDR1 is MNHEY and CDR2 SMNVEV (reference sequence). CDR3 length: 15 amino acids. V was pared by 1 base and J by 7 bases, with 13 bases between. CDR3 loop: CASSLLGGLGEKLFF. CDR3 sequence (DNA): TGTGCCAGCAGTTTATTAGGAGGCCTTGGTGAAAAACTGTTTTTT.

The chain joins TRBV28 to TRBJ1-5; 7 nucleotides agree with TRBD1. Germline V gene lookup returns CDR1 MDHEN and CDR2 SYDVKM. The CDR3 has 20 amino acids. V was pared by 5 bases and J by 0 bases, with 19 bases of the junction left unmatched. The CDR3 loop is CASSVPKDRFARGSNQPQHF. CDR3 DNA: TGTGCCAGCAGTGTCCCCAAGGACAGGTTCGCGCGGGGTAGCAATCAGCCCCAGCATTTT.

The chain carries TRBV5-6 and TRBJ1-6, with a tentative D call TRBD1 (6 bases). Germline V lookup: CDR1 SGHDT, CDR2 YYEEEE. The CDR3 covers 12 residues. The V gene lost 4 bases and the J gene lost 10 bases, with 9 bases spanning the gap. The CDR3 nucleotides are TGTGCCAGCAGCATGCAGGGGTCACCCCTCCACTTT. It translates to CASSMQGSPLHF.

The genes are TRBV29-1 and TRBJ1-2; 7 bases agree with TRBD1. The CDR3 is 14 amino acids. V shed 2 bases, J shed 3 bases, and the junction held 6 bases outside the gene matches. Germline-derived CDR1 and CDR2 are SQVTM and ANQGSEA. The CDR3 region has the DNA TGCAGCGTTGAACCGACAGGGTTTGACTATGGCTACACCTTC. Its protein product is CSVEPTGFDYGYTF.

J is TRBJ2-7 and V is TRBV5-1; TRBD1 matches 8 bases. The germline V gene has CDR1 SGHRS and CDR2 YFSETQ. The ends lost 7 bases at V and 2 bases at J; junction bases unmatched: 5. There are 13 residues in the CDR3. As DNA, the CDR3 is TGCGCCAGCGGCCGGGACAGGACCTACGAGCAGTACTTC. Protein: CASGRDRTYEQYF.